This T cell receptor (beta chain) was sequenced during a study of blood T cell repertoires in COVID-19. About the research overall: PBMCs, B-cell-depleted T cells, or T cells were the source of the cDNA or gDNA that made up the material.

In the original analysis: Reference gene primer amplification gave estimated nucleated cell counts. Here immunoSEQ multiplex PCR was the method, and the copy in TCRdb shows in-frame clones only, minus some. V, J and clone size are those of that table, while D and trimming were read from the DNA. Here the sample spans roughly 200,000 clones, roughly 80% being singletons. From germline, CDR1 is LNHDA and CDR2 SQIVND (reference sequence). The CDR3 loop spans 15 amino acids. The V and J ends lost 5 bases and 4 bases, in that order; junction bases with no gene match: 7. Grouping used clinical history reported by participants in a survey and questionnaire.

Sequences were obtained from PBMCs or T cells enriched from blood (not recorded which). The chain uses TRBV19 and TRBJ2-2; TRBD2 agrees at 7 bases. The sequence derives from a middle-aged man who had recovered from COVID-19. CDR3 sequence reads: CASSLGREPTGELFF. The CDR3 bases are TGTGCCAGTAGTCTTGGGCGGGAGCCCACCGGGGAGCTGTTTTTT.